This T cell receptor beta chain comes out of a study of T-cell memory formation after mild COVID-19. Study in general: Clusters of TCRs were largely donor specific. Points from the study as a whole: A second wave expanding day 15 to 37 was CD4+-biased; contracting clones were balanced.

As regards this clonotype: Its specificity is unknown.

TCR alpha and TCR beta cDNA libraries carrying sample barcodes and UMIs were produced by 5'RACE using constant-segment primers. MiXCR was run by TCRdb on the 5' RACE reads, yielding one entry per CDR3 protein. The repertoire holds around 110,000 distinct CDR3 sequences, with 9.5% to 15% as singletons. The sequence derives from an adult woman who had mild COVID-19 (a few samples of this study predate the infection). Cell type and time point are not known. Input material: PBMCs or a T cell subset sorted from them (not recorded which).

CDR3 in amino acids: CASSLRAANTGELFF. CDR3 nucleotides: TGTGCCAGCAGCCTCAGGGCCGCGAACACCGGGGAGCTGTTTTTT. V gene TRBV9 combines with J gene TRBJ2-2; TRBD1 might be the D (5 bases). This CDR3 spans 15 amino acids. CDR1 and CDR2 (germline): SGDLS, YYNGEE. Trimming left V 4 bases short and J 0 bases short, with 10 bases between.